The 29 T cell receptor beta chains reported below all come from one sample, sequenced in a study of spatial heterogeneity in lung cancer. Study-level points and caveats: Tumors with more nonsynonymous mutations had more expanded intratumoral alpha and beta TCRs.

Antigen specificity for these receptors is unknown. Described time point: sample taken at primary tumor resection. TCRdb reprocessed the 5' RACE reads via MiXCR and lists one record per CDR3 protein. The table has more than 20,000 distinct CDR3 sequences, under 3.5% seen once. The sample was lung tumor tissue, taken at surgery. The source of these receptors is a male donor with early-stage non-small cell lung cancer.

This clonotype has a count of ten or more. The chain uses TRBV9 and TRBJ2-1; D is uncertain. The V and J ends lost 4 bases and 8 bases respectively, with 10 bases between them. The germline CDR1 and CDR2 sequences are SGDLS and YYNGEE. The CDR3 has 12 residues. CDR3 amino acids: CASSIGSYEQFF. The CDR3, as DNA: TGTGCCAGCAGCATAGGGTCATATGAGCAGTTCTTC.

This clonotype appeared many times. The CDR3 is CSVEVLAGAGEQFF. CDR3 bases: TGCAGCGTTGAAGTCCTAGCGGGAGCGGGGGAGCAGTTCTTC. The chain combines TRBV29-1 with TRBJ2-1, with 10 nucleotides matching TRBD2. Losses at the gene ends were 1 base for V and 10 bases for J; bases not matched to a gene: 7. This CDR3 has 14 amino acids. Germline assignment: CDR1 SQVTM and CDR2 ANQGSEA.

This clonotype was recorded at least ten times. The CDR3 DNA reads TGCGCCAGCAGCCAAGGACTTGGTGGGCTTGCAGGCGAGCAGTACTTC. Its translation: CASSQGLGGLAGEQYF. This chain connects TRBV4-3 to TRBJ2-7, with D uncertain. The CDR3 spans 16 residues. The germline V gene has CDR1 LGHNA and CDR2 YSLEER. V lost 1 base and J 6 bases, leaving 19 bases between the germline ends.

This clonotype was recorded many times. The chain joins TRBV12-3 or TRBV12-4 to TRBJ1-1; 7 bases are a match to TRBD1. There are 13 residues in the CDR3. V dropped 8 bases and J dropped 2; count of bases not matched to a gene: 5. The CDR3 protein is CASQGTANTEAFF. CDR3 sequence (DNA): TGTGCCAGCCAAGGGACAGCTAACACTGAAGCTTTCTTT.

This clonotype has at least ten counts. V gene TRBV5-1 combines with J gene TRBJ2-7, with D possibly being TRBD1 or TRBD2 (5 bases each). V was trimmed by 4 bases and J by 4 bases, leaving 21 bases between them. This CDR3 spans 16 amino acids. The germline V gene encodes CDR1 SGHRS and CDR2 YFSETQ. In DNA form, the CDR3 reads TGCGCCAGCAGCCCCCTTAGGGGAGTAGTCGCTTACGAGCAGTACTTC. As protein: CASSPLRGVVAYEQYF.

The sample holds many counts of this clonotype. This chain connects TRBV19 to TRBJ2-5; TRBD1 matches at 7 bases. Looked up from germline, CDR1 is LNHDA and CDR2 is SQIVND (reference sequence). The CDR3 covers 14 residues. The trim removed 3 bases at V and 1 base at J, leaving 2 bases unmatched. In DNA form, the CDR3 reads TGTGCCAGTAGTATGGGGACAGTCCAAGAGACCCAGTACTTC. It is translated as CASSMGTVQETQYF. Full variable domain (missing parts from reference TRBV19 and TRBJ2-5): DGGITQSPKYLFRKEGQNVTLSCEQNLNHDAMYWYRQDPGQGLRLIYYSQIVNDFQKGDIAEGYSVSREKKESFPLTVTSAQKNPTAFYLCASSMGTVQETQYFGPGTRLLVL.

There are many counts of this clonotype. The rearrangement links TRBV6-1 to TRBJ1-6, with D uncertain. V shed 2 bases and J shed 4 bases, with 15 bases lying between them. Per germline, CDR1 MNHNS and CDR2 SASEGT. This CDR3 spans 17 amino acids. CDR3 protein: CASSELETPNYNSPLHF. The CDR3 DNA reads as TGTGCCAGCAGTGAACTAGAGACACCGAATTATAATTCACCCCTCCACTTT.

This clonotype has at least ten counts. The chain is built from TRBV27 and TRBJ2-7; 8 bases fit TRBD1. With 6 bases clipped from V and 5 bases from J, the junction kept 9 bases outside the gene matches. CDR3 length: 14 residues. Germline CDR1 and CDR2: MNHEY and SMNVEV (reference sequence). DNA for the CDR3: TGTGCCAGCAGGAGAGACAGGGGTTCCCACGAGCAGTACTTC. Amino acids: CASRRDRGSHEQYF.

In this sample, this clonotype turned up many times. V is TRBV3-1 and J is TRBJ2-1; D unresolved. CDR3 length equals 14 residues. The V end lost 1 base, the J end lost 8 bases, and 12 bases lay between the germline ends. CDR1 is LGHDT, CDR2 YNNKEL, per germline (reference sequence). The CDR3 DNA reads as TGTGCCAGCAGCCAAGTCGCAGCATTCCATGAGCAGTTCTTC. Its protein product is CASSQVAAFHEQFF.

There are many counts of this clonotype. J is TRBJ2-3 and V is TRBV5-1, with 13 nucleotides matching TRBD2. The V and J ends lost 4 bases and 4 bases, in that order; junction bases with no gene match: 6. Germline V gene sequence: CDR1 SGHRS, CDR2 YFSETQ. This CDR3 has 16 amino acids. The CDR3 loop reads CASSRGLAGDADTQYF. The CDR3 DNA reads TGCGCCAGCAGCAGAGGACTAGCGGGAGATGCAGATACGCAGTATTTT. Based on the CDR3 plus reference TRBV5-1 and TRBJ2-3, the full variable domain is KAGVTQTPRYLIKTRGQQVTLSCSPISGHRSVSWYQQTPGQGLQFLFEYFSETQRNKGNFPGRFSGRQFSNSRSEMNVSTLELGDSALYLCASSRGLAGDADTQYFGPGTRLTVL.

At least ten counts were recorded for this clonotype. V is TRBV5-1 and J is TRBJ2-7, with D unresolved. Germline CDR1 and CDR2: SGHRS and YFSETQ. This CDR3 is built from 14 residues. V was pared by 0 bases and J by 3 bases, with 10 bases between. The CDR3 is CASSLGSENYEQYF. CDR3 in DNA: TGCGCCAGCAGCTTGGGTTCGGAGAACTACGAGCAGTACTTC.

This clonotype was counted at least ten times. The chain joins TRBV29-1 to TRBJ1-4; D not certain. The V end lost 2 bases, the J end lost 6 bases, and 13 bases lay between the germline ends. The V gene's germline CDR1 is SQVTM and CDR2 ANQGSEA. This CDR3 comprises 14 residues. CDR3 in DNA: TGCAGCGTTGAATTCGGCAGAGAGCATGAAAAACTGTTTTTT. The encoded protein is CSVEFGREHEKLFF.

At least ten counts were recorded for this clonotype. The rearrangement uses TRBV20-1 and TRBJ2-4, with TRBD2 as a possible D gene (5 bases). The V end lost 5 bases, the J end lost 0 bases, and 14 bases lay between the germline ends. Germline loops: CDR1 DFQATT, CDR2 SNEGSKA (reference sequence). The CDR3 loop spans 15 amino acids. The CDR3 here is CSAPGLELAKNIQYF. The CDR3 DNA is TGCAGTGCTCCCGGACTGGAACTAGCCAAAAACATTCAGTACTTC.

This clonotype occurred many times. This chain connects TRBV6-1 to TRBJ2-6; 9 positions match TRBD2. Germline assignment: CDR1 MNHNS and CDR2 SASEGT. The CDR3 length is 18 residues. With 2 bases clipped from V and 1 base from J, the junction kept 6 bases outside the gene matches. Here the CDR3 DNA reads TGTGCCAGCAGTGAACGAGTAGCGGGGGTTTCTGGGGCCAACGTCCTGACTTTC. This sequence encodes CASSERVAGVSGANVLTF.

This clonotype has at least ten counts. The J gene is TRBJ2-7, the V gene TRBV6-2 or TRBV6-3; 7 bases fit TRBD1. Germline lookup yields CDR1 MNHEY and CDR2 SVGEGT. The CDR3 loop spans 13 amino acids. The junction had 6 bases not matched to a gene; V was cut back by 7 bases and J by 3 bases. CDR3 nucleotides: TGTGCCAGCATGAGGGGACAGATCTACGAGCAGTACTTC. This sequence encodes CASMRGQIYEQYF.

Many counts were recorded for this clonotype. The CDR3 nucleotides are TGCAGTGCTAGTAGACAGGGACGGTTGGACACTGAAGCTTTCTTT. The encoded protein is CSASRQGRLDTEAFF. This rearrangement joins TRBV20-1 to TRBJ1-1, with TRBD1 matching over 7 bases. Germline-derived CDR1 and CDR2 are DFQATT and SNEGSKA (reference sequence). With V trimmed by 3 bases and J by 3 bases, 10 bases remained unmatched. The CDR3 runs to 15 residues.

This clonotype showed up many times. The chain links TRBV6-2 or TRBV6-3 to TRBJ2-3; a possible D gene is TRBD1 (6 bases). Germline lookup yields CDR1 MNHEY and CDR2 SVGEGT. Trimming pared 5 bases from V and 6 bases from J, leaving 12 bases between. The CDR3 is made up of 13 amino acids. The CDR3 DNA is TGTGCCAGCAGTGGGGGCGGTATTGATACGCAGTATTTT. This codes for CASSGGGIDTQYF.

This clonotype was counted many times. The chain couples TRBV5-5 to TRBJ1-2, with D uncertain. The V end lost 1 base, the J end lost 6 bases, and 13 bases lay between the germline ends. CDR3 length equals 14 residues. Germline CDR1 SGHKS, CDR2 YYEKEE (reference sequence). CDR3 sequence reads: CASSLNEGRDGYTF. In nucleotides, the CDR3 is TGTGCCAGCAGCTTGAACGAGGGTCGGGATGGCTACACCTTC.

This clonotype was recorded at least ten times. The chain employs TRBV3-1 and TRBJ2-5; 11 nucleotides match TRBD2. This CDR3 is built from 15 residues. Trimming took 6 bases from V and 2 from J; bases not matched to a gene: 5. Germline-derived CDR1 and CDR2 are LGHDT and YNNKEL (reference sequence). In nucleotides, the CDR3 is TGTGCCAGCAGACGTAGCGGGAGGGGGCAAGAGACCCAGTACTTC. Its protein is CASRRSGRGQETQYF.

Within the sample, this clonotype is medium-sized. The chain has TRBV11-2 and TRBJ2-1, with 8 bases matching TRBD2. V was pared by 10 bases and J by 1 base, with 3 bases of the junction left unmatched. In germline, CDR1 is SGHAT, CDR2 FQNNGV. The CDR3 spans 13 residues. The CDR3 DNA sequence: TGTGCCACACGCGGGGGGTCCTACAATGAGCAGTTCTTC. Protein sequence: CATRGGSYNEQFF.

This clonotype was counted at least ten times. The rearrangement joins TRBV27 to TRBJ1-5; no clear D gene. The CDR3 runs to 13 residues. Deletions cut 2 bases from V and 7 bases from J, with 9 bases between. CDR1 is MNHEY, CDR2 SMNVEV, per germline (reference sequence). CDR3 sequence: CASSLRFQQPQHF. CDR3 DNA sequence: TGTGCCAGCAGTTTACGTTTTCAACAGCCCCAGCATTTT.

This clonotype occurred many times. This rearrangement joins TRBV24-1 to TRBJ2-3; maybe TRBD1 (6 bases). V dropped 9 bases and J dropped 3 bases, with 15 bases sitting between them. Germline assignment: CDR1 KGHDR and CDR2 SFDVKD. The CDR3 is 14 residues long. CDR3 sequence: CATQNRASTDTQYF. The CDR3 bases are TGTGCCACCCAGAACAGGGCCAGTACAGATACGCAGTATTTT.

This clonotype has a count of ten or more. V usage is TRBV5-5 and J usage is TRBJ1-5; possible D gene TRBD1, 5 bases. The CDR3 consists of 15 residues. V lost 2 bases, J lost 3 bases, and 12 bases lay in between. Germline-derived CDR1 and CDR2 are SGHKS and YYEKEE (reference sequence). CDR3 amino acids: CASSLWAGLNQPQHF. The CDR3 coding sequence is TGTGCCAGCAGCTTATGGGCAGGGCTCAATCAGCCCCAGCATTTT.

This clonotype was seen many times. This CDR3 is CASAPEVGRTEAFF. CDR3 nucleotides: TGTGCCAGCGCACCGGAGGTTGGGAGAACTGAAGCTTTCTTT. The rearrangement joins TRBV28 to TRBJ1-1; unclear D gene. Per germline, CDR1 MDHEN and CDR2 SYDVKM. The V gene lost 8 bases and the J gene lost 5 bases, with 18 bases spanning the gap. There are 14 residues in the CDR3.

This clonotype was observed at least ten times. The V call is TRBV19, the J call TRBJ1-5; maybe TRBD1 (5 bases). V lost 3 bases and J 1 base, leaving 13 bases between the germline ends. Germline loops: CDR1 LNHDA, CDR2 SQIVND (reference sequence). CDR3 length: 16 residues. The CDR3 region is CASSIGWDVSNQPQHF. The CDR3 coding sequence is TGTGCCAGTAGTATCGGTTGGGACGTCAGCAATCAGCCCCAGCATTTT.

This clonotype was detected many times. This rearrangement joins TRBV24-1 to TRBJ2-2; D ambiguous. CDR1 is KGHDR, CDR2 SFDVKD, per germline. Trimming shortened V by 0 bases and J by 6 bases, and 10 bases separated the two germline ends. The CDR3 covers 15 residues. The CDR3: CATSDLQSQAGELFF. CDR3 sequence (DNA): TGTGCCACCAGTGATTTGCAGTCCCAAGCCGGGGAGCTGTTTTTT.

This clonotype was seen at least ten times. The rearrangement uses TRBV10-2 and TRBJ1-1, with D perhaps matching TRBD1 (6 bases). Per germline, CDR1 WSHSY and CDR2 SAAADI. This CDR3 comprises 14 residues. Trimming took off 5 bases at V and 3 bases at J, with 13 bases between the two ends. The CDR3 loop reads CASSPDSYYTEAFF. CDR3 DNA: TGCGCCAGCAGTCCGGACAGCTATTACACTGAAGCTTTCTTT.

In this sample, this clonotype turned up many times. The chain carries TRBV15 and TRBJ2-7, with TRBD2 identical over 8 bases. The trim removed 4 bases at V and 5 bases at J, leaving 13 bases unmatched. The CDR3 runs to 16 residues. CDR1 is LNHNV, CDR2 YYDKDF, per germline (reference sequence). This CDR3 reads CATSIHWASGFHEQYF. CDR3 DNA: TGTGCCACCAGCATCCATTGGGCTAGCGGGTTCCACGAGCAGTACTTC.

This clonotype was seen many times. The V and J genes are TRBV12-3 or TRBV12-4 and TRBJ1-2, with a tentative D call TRBD1 (5 bases). CDR3 length equals 13 residues. V was pared by 7 bases and J by 8 bases, with 17 bases between. The CDR3 reads CASKGGGSGGYTF. DNA of the CDR3: TGTGCCAGCAAAGGCGGGGGGTCGGGAGGCTACACCTTC.